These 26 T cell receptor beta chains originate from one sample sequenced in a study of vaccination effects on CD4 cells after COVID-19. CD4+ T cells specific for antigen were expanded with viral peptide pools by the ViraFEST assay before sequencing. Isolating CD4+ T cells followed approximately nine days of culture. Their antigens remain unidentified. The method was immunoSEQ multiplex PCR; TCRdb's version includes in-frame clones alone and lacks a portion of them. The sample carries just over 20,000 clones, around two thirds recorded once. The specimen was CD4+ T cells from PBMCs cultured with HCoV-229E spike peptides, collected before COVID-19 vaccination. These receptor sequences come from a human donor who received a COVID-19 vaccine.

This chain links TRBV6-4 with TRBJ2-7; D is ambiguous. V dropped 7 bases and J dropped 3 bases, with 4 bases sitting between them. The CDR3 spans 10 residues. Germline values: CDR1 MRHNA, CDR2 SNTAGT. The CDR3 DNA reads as TGTGCCAGCATTGGCTACGAGCAGTACTTC. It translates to CASIGYEQYF.

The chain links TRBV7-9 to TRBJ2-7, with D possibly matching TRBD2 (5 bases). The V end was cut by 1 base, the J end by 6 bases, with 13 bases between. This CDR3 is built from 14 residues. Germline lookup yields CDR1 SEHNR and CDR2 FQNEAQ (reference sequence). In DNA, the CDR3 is TGTGCCAGCAGCTTAGTTATGGGGAGTTCCGAGCAGTACTTC. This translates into CASSLVMGSSEQYF.

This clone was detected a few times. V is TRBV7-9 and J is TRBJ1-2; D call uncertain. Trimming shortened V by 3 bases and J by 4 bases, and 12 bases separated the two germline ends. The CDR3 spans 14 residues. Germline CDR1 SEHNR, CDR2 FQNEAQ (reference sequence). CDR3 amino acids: CASSFQTGFYGYTF. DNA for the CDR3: TGTGCCAGCAGCTTCCAAACGGGTTTCTATGGCTACACCTTC.

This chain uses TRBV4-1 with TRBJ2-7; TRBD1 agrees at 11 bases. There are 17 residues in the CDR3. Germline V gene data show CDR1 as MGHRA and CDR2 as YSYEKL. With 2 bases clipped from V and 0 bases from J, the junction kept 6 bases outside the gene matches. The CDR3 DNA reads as TGCGCCAGCAGCCAAACCTACGGGACAGGGGGCTCCTACGAGCAGTACTTC. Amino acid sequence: CASSQTYGTGGSYEQYF.

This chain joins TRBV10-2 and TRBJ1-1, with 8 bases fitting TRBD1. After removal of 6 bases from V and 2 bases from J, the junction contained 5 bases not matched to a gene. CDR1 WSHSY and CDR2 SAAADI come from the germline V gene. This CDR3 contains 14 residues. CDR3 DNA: TGCGCCAGCAGGGGGACAGGTACCAACACTGAAGCTTTCTTT. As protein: CASRGTGTNTEAFF.

As DNA, the CDR3 is TGTGCCAGCAGCCAACCGGGACACACTAATGAAAAACTGTTTTTT. It specifies CASSQPGHTNEKLFF. The chain joins TRBV4-2 to TRBJ1-4; possibly TRBD1 for D (6 bases). The V gene's germline CDR1 is LGHNA and CDR2 YNFKEQ. The CDR3 length is 15 residues. Trimming took off 2 bases at V and 2 bases at J, with 9 bases between the two ends.

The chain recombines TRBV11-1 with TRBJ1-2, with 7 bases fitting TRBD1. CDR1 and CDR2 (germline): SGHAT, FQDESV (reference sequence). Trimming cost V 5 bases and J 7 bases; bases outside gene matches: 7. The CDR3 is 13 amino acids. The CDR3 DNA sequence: TGTGCCAGCAGCCCCGACAGGGAGTCTGGCTACACCTTC. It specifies CASSPDRESGYTF.

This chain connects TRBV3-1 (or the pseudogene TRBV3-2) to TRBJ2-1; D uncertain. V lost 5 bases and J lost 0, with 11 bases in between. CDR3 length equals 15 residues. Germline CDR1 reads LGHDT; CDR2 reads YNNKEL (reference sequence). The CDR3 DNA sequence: TGTGCCAGCAGCGAAACCGTGAGCTCCTACAATGAGCAGTTCTTC. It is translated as CASSETVSSYNEQFF.

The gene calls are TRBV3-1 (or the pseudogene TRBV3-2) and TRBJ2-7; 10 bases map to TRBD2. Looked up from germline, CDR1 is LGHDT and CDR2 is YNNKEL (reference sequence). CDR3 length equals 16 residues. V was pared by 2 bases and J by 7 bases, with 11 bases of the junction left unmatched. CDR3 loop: CASSQLGAGGPWEQYF. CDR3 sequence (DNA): TGTGCCAGCAGCCAATTAGGAGCGGGAGGGCCGTGGGAGCAGTACTTC.

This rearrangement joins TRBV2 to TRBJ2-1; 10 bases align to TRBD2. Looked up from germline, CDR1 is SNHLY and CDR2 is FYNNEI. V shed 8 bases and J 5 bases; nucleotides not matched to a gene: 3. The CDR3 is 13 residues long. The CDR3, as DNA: TGTGCCAGCCAAGGACTAGCGGACAATGAGCAGTTCTTC. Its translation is CASQGLADNEQFF.

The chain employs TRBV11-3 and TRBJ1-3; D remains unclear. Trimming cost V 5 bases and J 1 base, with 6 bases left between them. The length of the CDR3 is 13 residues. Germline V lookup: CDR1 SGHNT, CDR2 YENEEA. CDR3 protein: CASSELSGNTIYF. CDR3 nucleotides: TGTGCCAGCAGCGAGTTATCTGGAAACACCATATATTTT.

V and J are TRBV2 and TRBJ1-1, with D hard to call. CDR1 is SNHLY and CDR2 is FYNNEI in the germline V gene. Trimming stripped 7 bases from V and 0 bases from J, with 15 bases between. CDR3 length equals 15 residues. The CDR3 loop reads CASKRREVMNTEAFF. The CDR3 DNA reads TGTGCCAGCAAGAGACGTGAAGTCATGAACACTGAAGCTTTCTTT.

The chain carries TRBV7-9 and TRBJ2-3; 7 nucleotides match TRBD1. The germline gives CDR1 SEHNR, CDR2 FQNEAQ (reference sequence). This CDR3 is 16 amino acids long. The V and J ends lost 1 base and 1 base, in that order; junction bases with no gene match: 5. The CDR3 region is CASSLGDRAGTDTQYF. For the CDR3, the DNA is TGTGCCAGCAGCTTAGGTGACAGGGCCGGCACAGATACGCAGTATTTT.

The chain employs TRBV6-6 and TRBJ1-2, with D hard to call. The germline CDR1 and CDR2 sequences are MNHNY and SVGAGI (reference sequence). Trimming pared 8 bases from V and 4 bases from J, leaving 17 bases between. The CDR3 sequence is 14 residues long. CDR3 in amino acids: CASASWDIGYGYTF. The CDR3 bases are TGTGCCAGCGCTTCCTGGGATATCGGCTATGGCTACACCTTC.

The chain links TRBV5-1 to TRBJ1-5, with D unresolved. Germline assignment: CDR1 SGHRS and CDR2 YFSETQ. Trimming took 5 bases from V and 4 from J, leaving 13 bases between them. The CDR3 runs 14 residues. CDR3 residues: CASRAGPMNQPQHF. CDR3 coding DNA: TGCGCCAGCAGGGCGGGTCCTATGAATCAGCCCCAGCATTTT.

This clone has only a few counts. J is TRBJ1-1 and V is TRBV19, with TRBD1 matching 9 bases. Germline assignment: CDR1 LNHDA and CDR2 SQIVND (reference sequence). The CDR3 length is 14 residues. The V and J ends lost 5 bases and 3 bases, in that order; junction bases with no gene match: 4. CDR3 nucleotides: TGTGCCAGTAGTGTAAGGACAGGGGACACTGAAGCTTTCTTT. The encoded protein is CASSVRTGDTEAFF.

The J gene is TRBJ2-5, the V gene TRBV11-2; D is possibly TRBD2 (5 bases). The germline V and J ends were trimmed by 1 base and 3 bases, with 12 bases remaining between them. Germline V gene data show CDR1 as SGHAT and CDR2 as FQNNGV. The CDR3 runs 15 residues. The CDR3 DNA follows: TGTGCCAGCAGCTTAGCCCTCGGGCGGGAAGAGACCCAGTACTTC. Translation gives CASSLALGREETQYF.

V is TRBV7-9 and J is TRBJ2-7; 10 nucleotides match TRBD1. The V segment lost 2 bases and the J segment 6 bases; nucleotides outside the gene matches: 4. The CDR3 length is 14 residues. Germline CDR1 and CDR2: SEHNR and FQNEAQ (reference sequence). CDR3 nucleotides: TGTGCCAGCAGCTTATCGGGGACAGGGGCCGAGCAGTACTTC. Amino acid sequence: CASSLSGTGAEQYF.

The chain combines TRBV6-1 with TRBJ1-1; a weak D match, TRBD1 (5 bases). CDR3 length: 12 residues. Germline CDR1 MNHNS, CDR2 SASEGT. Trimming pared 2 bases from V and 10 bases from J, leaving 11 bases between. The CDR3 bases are TGTGCCAGCAGTGAACCCAGGGAATTAGCTTTCTTT. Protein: CASSEPRELAFF.

CDR3 DNA sequence: TGTGCCAGTAGGGGACTAGCGCACTCCTACAATGAGCAGTTCTTC. It specifies CASRGLAHSYNEQFF. V and J are TRBV19 and TRBJ2-1; 10 bases are shared with TRBD2. Trimming cost V 6 bases and J 0 bases; bases outside gene matches: 2. In germline, CDR1 is LNHDA, CDR2 SQIVND (reference sequence). The CDR3 is made up of 15 amino acids.

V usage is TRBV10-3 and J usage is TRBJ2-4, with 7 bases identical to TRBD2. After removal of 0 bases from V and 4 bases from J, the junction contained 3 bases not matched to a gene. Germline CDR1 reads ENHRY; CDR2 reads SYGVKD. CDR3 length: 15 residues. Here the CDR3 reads CAISESASGKNIQYF. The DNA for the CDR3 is TGTGCCATCAGTGAGTCTGCTAGCGGAAAAAACATTCAGTACTTC.

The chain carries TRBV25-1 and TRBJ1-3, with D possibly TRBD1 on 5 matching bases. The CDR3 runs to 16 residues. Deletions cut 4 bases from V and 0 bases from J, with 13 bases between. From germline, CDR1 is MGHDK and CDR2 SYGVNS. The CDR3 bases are TGTGCCAGCAGTGGGGGGAAGGGGAGCTCTGGAAACACCATATATTTT. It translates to CASSGGKGSSGNTIYF.

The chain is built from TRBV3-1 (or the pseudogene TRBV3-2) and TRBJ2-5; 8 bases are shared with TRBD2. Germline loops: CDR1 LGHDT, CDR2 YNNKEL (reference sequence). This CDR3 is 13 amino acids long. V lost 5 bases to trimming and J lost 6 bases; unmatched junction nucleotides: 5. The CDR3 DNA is TGTGCCAGCAGCTATAGCGGGAAGCAGACCCAGTACTTC. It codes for CASSYSGKQTQYF.

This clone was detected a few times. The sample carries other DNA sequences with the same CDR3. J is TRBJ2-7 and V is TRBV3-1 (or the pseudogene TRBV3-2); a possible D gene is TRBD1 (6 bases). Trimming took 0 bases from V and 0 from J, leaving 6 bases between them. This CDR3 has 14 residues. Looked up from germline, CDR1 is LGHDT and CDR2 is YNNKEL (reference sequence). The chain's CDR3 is CASSQEGGSYEQYF. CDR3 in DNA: TGTGCCAGCAGCCAAGAAGGGGGCTCCTACGAGCAGTACTTC.

CDR3: CAWSRHSGNTIYF. The CDR3 nucleotides read TGTGCCTGGAGTCGACACTCTGGAAACACCATATATTTT. The chain uses TRBV30 and TRBJ1-3; unclear D gene. With 2 bases removed from V and 0 bases from J, the gap between germline ends came to 5 bases. CDR3 length equals 13 residues. The germline V gene has CDR1 GTSNPN and CDR2 SVGIG (reference sequence).

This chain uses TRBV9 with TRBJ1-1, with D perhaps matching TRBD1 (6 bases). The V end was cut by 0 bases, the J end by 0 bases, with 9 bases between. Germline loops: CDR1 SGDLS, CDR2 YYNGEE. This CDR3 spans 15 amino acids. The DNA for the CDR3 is TGTGCCAGCAGCGTAGTGGGGGCGGTGAACACTGAAGCTTTCTTT. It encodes CASSVVGAVNTEAFF.